This T cell receptor (beta chain) was identified in a study of PD-1 blockade in classical Hodgkin lymphoma. The wider study: Treatment was intravenous nivolumab, 3 mg/kg every 2 weeks, until progression. Study outcomes and limitations: Differences between repertoires have undefined causes, possibly disease activity or prior therapy. Newly diagnosed patients had baseline TCR diversity that was reportedly lower than that of healthy donors.

The CDR3 runs to 13 residues. CDR1 is MDHEN, CDR2 SYDVKM, per germline. Trimming removed 11 bases at V and 0 bases at J, with 11 bases between. A word on this clone: Its antigen is as yet unknown.

Every patient experienced relapse after autologous stem cell transplantation, and brentuximab vedotin exposure varied. Generated by immunoSEQ multiplex PCR, the TCRdb table keeps only in-frame clones and is missing some. The profile shows more than 45,000 clones, around 70% of them singletons. The sequencing here drew on peripheral blood mononuclear cells (PBMCs), taken at baseline. The clonotype was recovered from a human donor with classical Hodgkin lymphoma. This chain uses TRBV28 with TRBJ2-1, with a weak D call TRBD1 (5 bases). The chain's CDR3 is CAHRTSSYNEQFF. The CDR3 nucleotides read TGTGCCCACCGGACAAGCTCCTACAATGAGCAGTTCTTC. Full variable domain (missing parts from reference TRBV28 and TRBJ2-1): DVKVTQSSRYLVKRTGEKVFLECVQDMDHENMFWYRQDPGLGLRLIYFSYDVKMKEKGDIPEGYSVSREKKERFSLILESASTNQTSMYLCAHRTSSYNEQFFGPGTRLTVL.